The 10 T cell receptor beta chains reported below all come from one sample, sequenced in a study of cytomegalovirus exposure and HLA in healthy donors. In the PCR, 60 Vbeta and 13 Jbeta primers were used. Profiling relied on immunoSEQ multiplex PCR, and the TCRdb table lists in-frame clones only, not all of them. The repertoire holds 130,000 or so clones, with roughly 73% as singletons. The sequenced material came from PBMCs. Receptors were obtained from a man aged 35 to 55 in good health and CMV-seronegative.

J is TRBJ2-3 and V is TRBV4-2, with TRBD2 matching over 15 bases. Per the germline V gene, CDR1 is LGHNA and CDR2 is YNFKEQ. The CDR3 consists of 16 residues. V lost 4 bases and J lost 3; bases outside the gene matches: 2. CDR3 sequence reads: CASSPGLAGGTDTQYF. The CDR3, as DNA: TGTGCCAGCAGCCCGGGACTAGCGGGGGGAACAGATACGCAGTATTTT.

This chain uses TRBV13 with TRBJ1-6, with D perhaps TRBD1 (5 bases). Trimming removed 0 bases at V and 14 bases at J, with 8 bases between. This CDR3 region has 12 residues. From germline, CDR1 is PRHDT and CDR2 FYEKMQ (reference sequence). Here the CDR3 DNA reads TGTGCCAGCAGCTTAGGGGGGCTCACCCTCCACTTT. Translation gives CASSLGGLTLHF.

The chain joins TRBV30 to TRBJ2-5; D may be TRBD2 (6 bases). V lost 5 bases, J lost 5 bases, and 18 bases lay in between. The CDR3 loop spans 14 amino acids. The germline gives CDR1 GTSNPN, CDR2 SVGIG (reference sequence). The CDR3 loop reads CAWLPGLLGETQYF. The CDR3 coding sequence is TGTGCCTGGTTGCCCGGACTATTAGGGGAGACCCAGTACTTC.

This chain joins TRBV28 and TRBJ1-2, with 7 bases that match TRBD1. The germline gives CDR1 MDHEN, CDR2 SYDVKM. V dropped 3 bases and J dropped 2; count of bases not matched to a gene: 3. The CDR3 is 14 amino acids. The CDR3: CASSFGTANYGYTF. In nucleotides, the CDR3 is TGTGCCAGCAGTTTCGGGACAGCAAACTATGGCTACACCTTC.

V usage is TRBV27 and J usage is TRBJ1-2; a weak D match, TRBD1 (6 bases). There are 14 residues in the CDR3. V was trimmed by 0 bases and J by 7 bases, leaving 12 bases between them. CDR1 MNHEY and CDR2 SMNVEV come from the germline V gene (reference sequence). The CDR3 region is CASSLSGGRGGYTF. As DNA, the CDR3 is TGTGCCAGCAGTTTATCAGGGGGACGGGGTGGCTACACCTTC.

This chain joins TRBV4-1 and TRBJ1-2; a possible D gene is TRBD1 (5 bases). The CDR3 extends over 13 amino acids. V was shortened by 3 bases and J by 7 bases, with 12 bases between the two germline ends. Germline V gene data show CDR1 as MGHRA and CDR2 as YSYEKL. The CDR3 loop reads CASSHGGTGGYTF. Here the CDR3 DNA reads TGCGCCAGCAGCCACGGGGGAACAGGTGGCTACACCTTC.

The rearrangement joins TRBV2 to TRBJ2-5; D possibly corresponds to TRBD1 (6 bases). The ends were cut back, 5 bases at V and 1 base at J, with 14 bases in the middle. This CDR3 is built from 15 residues. In germline, CDR1 is SNHLY, CDR2 FYNNEI. CDR3 amino acids: CASSLQRTVQETQYF. The CDR3 DNA reads as TGTGCCAGCAGTCTCCAAAGGACAGTCCAAGAGACCCAGTACTTC.

In this sample, this clone turned up a few times. The rearrangement links TRBV5-5 to TRBJ1-2; weak D call: TRBD1 (6 bases). Germline CDR1 and CDR2: SGHKS and YYEKEE (reference sequence). The V end lost 4 bases, the J end lost 3 bases, and 13 bases lay between the germline ends. The CDR3 runs 14 residues. Here the CDR3 reads CASSLGQLYYGYTF. The CDR3 region has the DNA TGTGCCAGCAGCCTTGGACAGCTCTACTATGGCTACACCTTC.

V gene TRBV29-1 combines with J gene TRBJ2-1, with 13 bases that match TRBD2. J gave up 6 bases and V 1 base, and 6 bases lay outside the gene matches. The germline V gene encodes CDR1 SQVTM and CDR2 ANQGSEA. This CDR3 is built from 16 residues. This chain's CDR3 is CSVEGTSGGVGNEQFF. The CDR3 nucleotides read TGCAGCGTTGAAGGGACTAGCGGGGGTGTGGGCAATGAGCAGTTCTTC.

The rearrangement joins TRBV2 to TRBJ2-3; 12 bases are a match to TRBD2. Per germline, CDR1 SNHLY and CDR2 FYNNEI. The CDR3 is 15 amino acids. Losses at the gene ends were 7 bases for V and 2 bases for J; bases not matched to a gene: 4. The CDR3 loop is CASNRTSGATDTQYF. The CDR3 DNA follows: TGTGCCAGCAATAGGACTAGCGGGGCCACAGATACGCAGTATTTT.